This TCR beta chain was documented in a study of T cell repertoires in cytomegalovirus infection. On the study more broadly: Public TCR beta signatures marked donors with CMV infection and the matching HLA. The study's findings and limits: In two of eight donors, the top clonotype was HLA-C-restricted CMV-specific.

Notes on this clonotype: Antigen: not known.

Germline V lookup: CDR1 MNHEY, CDR2 SVGEGT. V lost 0 bases, J lost 5 bases, and 5 bases lay in between. The CDR3 contains 13 residues. One entry per CDR3 protein, called by TCRdb with MiXCR from the reads. Counted here are a few hundred thousand distinct CDR3 sequences, more than 8% occurring once; the ten biggest clones make up 4.3%. V gene TRBV6-2 or TRBV6-3 combines with J gene TRBJ2-1; a weak D match, TRBD2 (5 bases). The sequenced sample consisted of PBMCs. This receptor was identified in a human donor in good health (CMV status not recorded). Some clones in this sample may be carry-over from other donors' samples. The CDR3 sequence is CASSYSGNNEQFF. CDR3 bases: TGTGCCAGCAGTTACTCCGGGAACAATGAGCAGTTCTTC.